These 10 T cell receptor beta chains came from one sample sequenced in a study of a mutant IDH1 vaccine in newly diagnosed glioma. Generated by immunoSEQ multiplex PCR, the TCRdb table keeps only in-frame clones and is missing some. The sample lists tens of thousands of clones, over 70% occurring once. Time point in this sample: week 47, end of study. The content of each vaccine dose was 300 ug of mutant IDH1 20-mer peptide, and topical imiquimod accompanied it. Their target antigens are unknown. Sequences were derived from PBMCs, sampled from a glioma patient whose treatment included an IDH1 peptide vaccine. These TCRs come from a man aged 45-65 years with glioma.

The V call is TRBV25-1, the J call TRBJ2-1; D is ambiguous. The V and J ends lost 8 bases and 8 bases respectively, with 10 bases between them. The CDR3 sequence is 11 residues long. CDR1 is MGHDK, CDR2 SYGVNS, per germline. The CDR3, as DNA: TGTGCCAGCGGGCGTCAGGATGAGCAGTTCTTC. It encodes CASGRQDEQFF. Drawing the rest from reference TRBV25-1 and TRBJ2-1, the complete variable domain is EADIYQTPRYLVIGTGKKITLECSQTMGHDKMYWYQQDPGMELHLIHYSYGVNSTEKGDLSSESTVSRIRTEHFPLTLESARPSHTSQYLCASGRQDEQFFGPGTRLTVL.

This clone appeared a single time. This sequence joins TRBV7-9 and TRBJ2-3; TRBD2 agrees at 13 bases. Per the germline V gene, CDR1 is SEHNR and CDR2 is FQNEAQ (reference sequence). The CDR3 has 17 residues. V lost 5 bases, J lost 6 bases, and 11 bases stayed unmatched. The CDR3 loop is CASSPNIGLAGADTQYF. The DNA of the CDR3 is TGTGCCAGCAGCCCGAATATAGGACTAGCGGGGGCGGATACGCAGTATTTT.

V is TRBV15 and J is TRBJ1-1; D unresolved. The CDR3 is made up of 14 amino acids. V dropped 0 bases and J dropped 5 bases, with 10 bases sitting between them. CDR1 and CDR2 (germline): LNHNV, YYDKDF (reference sequence). CDR3 in amino acids: CATSREVTRTEAFF. The CDR3, as DNA: TGTGCCACCAGCAGAGAAGTAACGAGAACTGAAGCTTTCTTT.

The J gene is TRBJ2-5, the V gene TRBV30, with D uncertain. Germline values: CDR1 GTSNPN, CDR2 SVGIG (reference sequence). There are 13 residues in the CDR3. The V end lost 3 bases, the J end lost 0 bases, and 8 bases lay between the germline ends. The CDR3 DNA reads as TGTGCCTGGAGCCGATTATACCAAGAGACCCAGTACTTC. This encodes CAWSRLYQETQYF. The variable domain in full, completed from reference TRBV30 and TRBJ2-5, reads SQTIHQWPATLVQPVGSPLSLECTVEGTSNPNLYWYRQAAGRGLQLLFYSVGIGQISSEVPQNLSASRPQDRQFILSSKKLLLSDSGFYLCAWSRLYQETQYFGPGTRLLVL.

The chain carries TRBV4-2 and TRBJ2-3, with 11 bases matching TRBD2. V trimming: 0 bases; J trimming: 6 bases; junction bases outside the gene matches: 11. Germline values: CDR1 LGHNA, CDR2 YNFKEQ. The CDR3 has 18 residues. The CDR3 nucleotides read TGTGCCAGCAGCCAAGAGAAGGCTAGCGGGGGGAATTTTGATACGCAGTATTTT. It yields the protein CASSQEKASGGNFDTQYF.

This clone rates as medium-sized. The chain recombines TRBV2 with TRBJ1-1; D is undetermined. In germline, CDR1 is SNHLY, CDR2 FYNNEI. The CDR3 contains 15 residues. The V end lost 2 bases, the J end lost 6 bases, and 16 bases lay between the germline ends. CDR3 in amino acids: CASSEMAGWRPEAFF. The CDR3 DNA is TGTGCCAGCAGTGAAATGGCAGGATGGCGGCCTGAAGCTTTCTTT.

The table lists this clone with many counts. The V call is TRBV7-9, the J call TRBJ1-4, with D perhaps matching TRBD1 (6 bases). V lost 6 bases to trimming and J lost 7 bases, with 18 bases between them. The CDR3 consists of 15 residues. Looked up from germline, CDR1 is SEHNR and CDR2 is FQNEAQ (reference sequence). The CDR3 DNA reads as TGTGCCAGCAGGGAAGTAAACGGACAGATTGAAAAACTGTTTTTT. It encodes CASREVNGQIEKLFF.

V is TRBV5-1 and J is TRBJ1-4, with unresolved D. Germline CDR1 is SGHRS and CDR2 is YFSETQ. Trimming took off 0 bases at V and 8 bases at J, with 11 bases between the two ends. CDR3 length: 14 residues. In nucleotides, the CDR3 is TGCGCCAGCAGCTTGGGGCGGGCCTCAGAAAAACTGTTTTTT. It specifies CASSLGRASEKLFF.

The chain links TRBV7-2 to TRBJ1-1; the D gene is possibly TRBD1 (5 bases). The V end was cut by 1 base, the J end by 3 bases, with 12 bases between. The CDR3 runs to 15 residues. Germline lookup yields CDR1 SGHTA and CDR2 FQGNSA. CDR3 region: CASSLVPGRDTEAFF. The CDR3 region has the DNA TGTGCCAGCAGCTTAGTTCCAGGGAGGGACACTGAAGCTTTCTTT.

The rearrangement joins TRBV30 to TRBJ2-7, with a possible D match to TRBD1 (5 bases). This CDR3 comprises 12 residues. V gave up 6 bases and J gave up 4 bases, with 13 bases separating them. Germline lookup yields CDR1 GTSNPN and CDR2 SVGIG (reference sequence). Written as DNA, the CDR3 is TGTGCCTGCCGCATGAAGGGGTACGAGCAGTACTTC. It is translated as CACRMKGYEQYF.